The rows below give T cell receptor beta chains drawn from one sample of a study of blood T cell repertoires in COVID-19. TCRdb's copy holds only in-frame clones and misses some; the assay was immunoSEQ multiplex PCR. The sample includes 380,000 or so clones, about 80% of them seen just once. Input material: peripheral blood. The receptors were sampled from a human donor with acute or convalescent COVID-19. The donor label of this sample is uncertain. Each CDR3 is given with its conserved first and last residue. D genes are given only for firm matches. Clone sizes are given selectively: once, few, many, or a class where the clone is expanded.

j_call d_call v_call clone_size cdr3_nt cdr3_aa
TRBJ2-1 - TRBV3-1/TRBV3-2 - TGTGCCAGCGGTGGACTTGCCCGTAATGAGCAGTTCTTC CASGGLARNEQFF
TRBJ2-2 TRBD1 TRBV11-2 - TGTGCCAGCAGCGTTAGACAGGGCACGAACACCGGGGAGCTGTTTTTT CASSVRQGTNTGELFF
TRBJ1-1 - TRBV4-1 once TGCGCCAGCAGCCAAAGTTGGGGGGGGGTGATGAACACTGAAGCTTTCTTT CASSQSWGGVMNTEAFF
TRBJ2-5 - TRBV3-1/TRBV3-2 - TGTGCCAGCAGCCAAGCATCTGCGGGTGTACAAGAGACCCAGTACTTC CASSQASAGVQETQYF
TRBJ2-1 TRBD2 TRBV7-2 - TGTGCCAGCAGCTCTAGCGGGAGGGCCTACAATGAGCAGTTCTTC CASSSSGRAYNEQFF
TRBJ1-1 TRBD1 TRBV28 - TGTGCCAGCAGGCCCACAGGGGCAATGAACACTGAAGCTTTCTTT CASRPTGAMNTEAFF
TRBJ1-5 - TRBV15 - TGTGCCACCAGCAGAGAAGGGGGGGTAATGCCCCAGCATTTT CATSREGGVMPQHF
TRBJ1-5 - TRBV6-5 once TGTGCCAGCAGTTTAGCCGGGGGGACAAGCAATCAGCCCCAGCATTTT CASSLAGGTSNQPQHF
TRBJ2-1 TRBD1 TRBV6-5 few TGTGCCTCACGGACGGGGCAGGGGGCGGGTGAGCAGTTCTTC CASRTGQGAGEQFF
TRBJ2-1 - TRBV6-5 - TGTGCCGCACGCGATGGAGGCTACAATGAGCAGTTCTTC CAARDGGYNEQFF